Below, one T cell receptor (beta chain) is given with its context. The sample belongs to a study of beta chain features in type 1 diabetes. Isolated RNA was reverse transcribed in full, so expressed TCRB transcripts were sequenced. Clones were sequenced by immunoSEQ multiplex PCR, and TCRdb holds only the in-frame ones, with some missing. The sample lists around 400,000 clones; around 12% were seen once. CDR3 length: 12 residues. Germline CDR1 and CDR2: SEHNR and FQNEAQ (reference sequence). The V and J ends lost 0 bases and 10 bases respectively, with 9 bases between them. The sequence came from a man aged 18 to 30 in good health. The chain carries TRBV7-9 and TRBJ1-1; D remains unclear. The material sequenced was naive CD4+ T cells from blood. In DNA form, the CDR3 reads TGTGCCAGCAGCTTAGCCCTTTCCCCAGCTTTCTTT. Protein product: CASSLALSPAFF. Filled out from reference TRBV7-9 and TRBJ1-1, the complete variable domain reads DTGVSQNPRHKITKRGQNVTFRCDPISEHNRLYWYRQTLGQGPEFLTYFQNEAQLEKSRLLSDRFSAERPKGSFSTLEIQRTEQGDSAMYLCASSLALSPAFFGQGTRLTVV.